These 29 T cell receptor beta chains share one sample of origin, sequenced in a study of blood T cell repertoires in COVID-19. Sequenced by immunoSEQ multiplex PCR; TCRdb stores in-frame clones only, minus some. This table has 250,000 to 300,000 clones, approximately 91% appearing once. Sequenced input: peripheral blood. These TCRs come from a woman between 25 and 40 years old with COVID-19, enrolled during active disease.

The V and J genes are TRBV7-6 and TRBJ2-3, with D perhaps TRBD1 (6 bases). The germline CDR1 and CDR2 sequences are SGHVS and FNYEAQ. V dropped 1 base and J dropped 2 bases, with 10 bases sitting between them. This CDR3 has 15 amino acids. In nucleotides, the CDR3 is TGTGCCAGCAGCTTAGGGGGGCGAAACACAGATACGCAGTATTTT. It yields the protein CASSLGGRNTDTQYF.

V gene TRBV5-1 combines with J gene TRBJ1-1, with D unclear. This CDR3 has 15 residues. CDR1 and CDR2 (germline): SGHRS, YFSETQ. Trimming removed 0 bases from V and 4 bases from J, with 13 bases in between. The CDR3 DNA is TGCGCCAGCAGCTTGGCACTAGACGTCGGCACTGAAGCTTTCTTT. It specifies CASSLALDVGTEAFF.

V is TRBV6-5 and J is TRBJ1-1; no definite D call. CDR3 size: 12 residues. Trimming pared 5 bases from V and 5 bases from J, leaving 9 bases between. The V gene's germline CDR1 is MNHEY and CDR2 SVGAGI. This CDR3 is CASSPTGTEAFF. The DNA for the CDR3 is TGTGCCAGCAGTCCGACGGGAACTGAAGCTTTCTTT.

The V call is TRBV2, the J call TRBJ2-3; maybe TRBD1 (6 bases). The CDR3 is 13 residues long. Per the germline V gene, CDR1 is SNHLY and CDR2 is FYNNEI. Trimming removed 7 bases at V and 4 bases at J, with 12 bases between. CDR3 DNA sequence: TGTGCCAGCATTGAGGGGACATCAGATACGCAGTATTTT. This translates into CASIEGTSDTQYF.

This chain links TRBV5-4 with TRBJ1-2; TRBD1 matches 7 bases. V dropped 4 bases and J dropped 3; count of bases not matched to a gene: 6. Germline V gives CDR1 SGHNT, CDR2 YYREEE (reference sequence). There are 14 residues in the CDR3. The CDR3 DNA sequence: TGTGCCAGCAGCCGCATCGGGACAGACTATGGCTACACCTTC. Translating gives CASSRIGTDYGYTF.

This clone was seen only once. This sequence joins TRBV28 and TRBJ2-6; no clear D gene. This CDR3 comprises 16 residues. The germline gives CDR1 MDHEN, CDR2 SYDVKM. Trimming left V 2 bases short and J 0 bases short, with 8 bases between. CDR3 coding DNA: TGTGCCAGCAGTTTACTACAGAACTCTGGGGCCAACGTCCTGACTTTC. This gives the protein CASSLLQNSGANVLTF. Full variable domain (rest looked up from reference TRBV28 and TRBJ2-6): DVKVTQSSRYLVKRTGEKVFLECVQDMDHENMFWYRQDPGLGLRLIYFSYDVKMKEKGDIPEGYSVSREKKERFSLILESASTNQTSMYLCASSLLQNSGANVLTFGAGSRLTVL.

The rearrangement uses TRBV6-5 and TRBJ2-4, with 8 bases matching TRBD1. Unmatched junction bases numbered 5, after V lost 4 bases and J lost 6 bases. CDR3 size: 14 residues. The germline CDR1 and CDR2 sequences are MNHEY and SVGAGI. CDR3 amino acids: CASSFAGQGNIQYF. Written as DNA, the CDR3 is TGTGCCAGCAGTTTCGCCGGACAGGGAAACATTCAGTACTTC.

The chain combines TRBV4-1 with TRBJ2-7; 8 positions match TRBD2. V trimming: 5 bases; J trimming: 3 bases; junction bases outside the gene matches: 6. This CDR3 is built from 14 residues. The germline gives CDR1 MGHRA, CDR2 YSYEKL. CDR3 region: CASSEGLGDYEQYF. The DNA for the CDR3 is TGCGCCAGCAGCGAGGGACTAGGAGACTACGAGCAGTACTTC.

The genes are TRBV5-4 and TRBJ1-4, with TRBD1 identical over 7 bases. CDR1 is SGHNT and CDR2 is YYREEE in the germline V gene (reference sequence). Losses at the gene ends were 2 bases for V and 6 bases for J; bases not matched to a gene: 1. This CDR3 region has 13 residues. CDR3 bases: TGTGCCAGCAGCTTCGGACAGGATGAAAAACTGTTTTTT. This translates into CASSFGQDEKLFF.

The chain couples TRBV28 to TRBJ2-1; D gene ambiguous. Trimming cost V 7 bases and J 4 bases, with 5 bases left between them. The CDR3 totals 11 residues. CDR1 is MDHEN, CDR2 SYDVKM, per germline. The CDR3 spells CASTTYNEQFF. The CDR3 DNA is TGTGCCAGCACCACTTACAATGAGCAGTTCTTC.

The chain employs TRBV9 and TRBJ2-7; TRBD1 is a possible D gene (6 bases). Germline V gene lookup returns CDR1 SGDLS and CDR2 YYNGEE. This CDR3 has 14 residues. Trimming removed 8 bases from V and 3 bases from J, with 18 bases in between. The CDR3 reads CASSAADSGYEQYF. Written as DNA, the CDR3 is TGTGCCAGTAGTGCTGCGGACAGTGGCTACGAGCAGTACTTC.

This clone was seen a single time. This chain uses TRBV20-1 with TRBJ1-2, with D perhaps TRBD1 (6 bases). Germline CDR1 is DFQATT and CDR2 is SNEGSKA (reference sequence). The CDR3 runs 14 residues. Trimming took off 3 bases at V and 4 bases at J, with 15 bases between the two ends. This CDR3 reads CSASSSGAVYGYTF. In DNA form, the CDR3 reads TGCAGTGCTAGTTCGTCAGGGGCCGTCTATGGCTACACCTTC.

The genes are TRBV5-6 and TRBJ1-2, with 8 bases aligning to TRBD1. CDR3 length equals 15 residues. The V and J ends lost 0 bases and 8 bases, in that order; junction bases with no gene match: 9. In germline, CDR1 is SGHDT, CDR2 YYEEEE. For the CDR3, the DNA is TGTGCCAGCAGCTTGGGGACAGGGTTTCGGGAAGGCTACACCTTC. As protein: CASSLGTGFREGYTF.

The chain combines TRBV3-1 (or the pseudogene TRBV3-2) with TRBJ1-3; TRBD1 might be the D (6 bases). V gave up 1 base and J gave up 3 bases, with 10 bases separating them. The CDR3 has 15 residues. In germline, CDR1 is LGHDT, CDR2 YNNKEL (reference sequence). CDR3 region: CASSQVAGVGNTIYF. Written as DNA, the CDR3 is TGTGCCAGCAGCCAAGTGGCAGGGGTTGGAAACACCATATATTTT.

This rearrangement joins TRBV7-9 to TRBJ2-7; D gene unclear. Germline-derived CDR1 and CDR2 are SEHNR and FQNEAQ (reference sequence). The germline V and J ends were trimmed by 2 bases and 3 bases, with 8 bases remaining between them. This CDR3 has 13 amino acids. The CDR3 DNA reads as TGTGCCAGCAGCTTACAGGAACACTACGAGCAGTACTTC. It yields the protein CASSLQEHYEQYF.

V is TRBV4-1 and J is TRBJ1-2; D unclear. CDR1 and CDR2 from the germline V gene are MGHRA and YSYEKL. CDR3 length equals 15 residues. Trimming left V 3 bases short and J 4 bases short, with 15 bases between. CDR3 coding DNA: TGCGCCAGCAGCCACCCCGCCCGTGGGAGCTATGGCTACACCTTC. Translated: CASSHPARGSYGYTF.

This clone was observed once. The CDR3 DNA follows: TGTGCCAGTACCCCAGACGGAGTGAACACTGAAGCTTTCTTT. Its protein is CASTPDGVNTEAFF. This chain links TRBV19 with TRBJ1-1; D remains unclear. CDR1 and CDR2 from the germline V gene are LNHDA and SQIVND (reference sequence). This CDR3 region has 14 residues. V gave up 7 bases and J gave up 0 bases, with 12 bases separating them.

The rearrangement uses TRBV27 and TRBJ2-6; D gene uncertain. The CDR3 is 13 residues long. The V end was cut by 3 bases, the J end by 3 bases, with 3 bases between. CDR1 is MNHEY, CDR2 SMNVEV, per germline (reference sequence). CDR3 nucleotide sequence: TGTGCCAGCAGTTTCAATGGGGCCAACGTCCTGACTTTC. Encoded protein: CASSFNGANVLTF.

The chain carries TRBV30 and TRBJ1-5, with 7 bases identical to TRBD1. The V segment lost 1 base and the J segment 5 bases; nucleotides outside the gene matches: 5. Germline CDR1 and CDR2: GTSNPN and SVGIG (reference sequence). The CDR3 covers 14 residues. The CDR3 here is CAWSEGAADQPQHF. CDR3 nucleotide sequence: TGTGCCTGGAGTGAGGGGGCCGCGGATCAGCCCCAGCATTTT. Looking up the rest from reference TRBV30 and TRBJ1-5 gives the full variable domain: SQTIHQWPATLVQPVGSPLSLECTVEGTSNPNLYWYRQAAGRGLQLLFYSVGIGQISSEVPQNLSASRPQDRQFILSSKKLLLSDSGFYLCAWSEGAADQPQHFGDGTRLSIL.

J is TRBJ2-1 and V is TRBV7-9; 8 bases agree with TRBD1. Unmatched junction bases numbered 8, after V lost 1 base and J lost 3 bases. Per germline, CDR1 SEHNR and CDR2 FQNEAQ (reference sequence). The CDR3 length is 17 residues. The CDR3: CASSLDVWDRNYNEQFF. The DNA for the CDR3 is TGTGCCAGCAGCTTAGACGTGTGGGACAGGAACTACAATGAGCAGTTCTTC. Using reference TRBV7-9 and TRBJ2-1 for the parts outside the CDR3, the full variable domain is DTGVSQNPRHKITKRGQNVTFRCDPISEHNRLYWYRQTLGQGPEFLTYFQNEAQLEKSRLLSDRFSAERPKGSFSTLEIQRTEQGDSAMYLCASSLDVWDRNYNEQFFGPGTRLTVL.

V usage is TRBV19 and J usage is TRBJ1-5; no firm D call. The CDR3 is made up of 17 amino acids. V was cut by 1 base and J by 1 base, with 14 bases left in between. Germline assignment: CDR1 LNHDA and CDR2 SQIVND (reference sequence). CDR3 sequence: CASSIVITDLSNQPQHF. As DNA, the CDR3 is TGTGCCAGTAGTATAGTAATCACAGATTTGAGCAATCAGCCCCAGCATTTT.

Concerning this clone itself: This same CDR3 is encoded by further DNA sequences in the sample. This rearrangement joins TRBV5-5 to TRBJ1-1, with D hard to call. The CDR3 has 14 amino acids. V lost 1 base and J 2 bases, leaving 9 bases between the germline ends. Germline-derived CDR1 and CDR2 are SGHKS and YYEKEE (reference sequence). CDR3 region: CASSLSGYNTEAFF. CDR3 sequence (DNA): TGTGCCAGCAGCTTGTCCGGGTATAACACTGAAGCTTTCTTT.

The chain combines TRBV18 with TRBJ2-3; 15 bases agree with TRBD2. The CDR3 is made up of 17 amino acids. V lost 2 bases and J lost 4; bases outside the gene matches: 4. Looked up from germline, CDR1 is KGHSH and CDR2 is LQKENI. The CDR3 protein is CASSPGTSGRYADTQYF. In DNA form, the CDR3 reads TGTGCCAGCTCACCAGGGACTAGCGGGAGGTACGCAGATACGCAGTATTTT. The full variable domain, completed using reference TRBV18 and TRBJ2-3, is NAGVMQNPRHLVRRRGQEARLRCSPMKGHSHVYWYRQLPEEGLKFMVYLQKENIIDESGMPKERFSAEFPKEGPSILRIQQVVRGDSAAYFCASSPGTSGRYADTQYFGPGTRLTVL.

The chain is built from TRBV27 and TRBJ2-3; TRBD2 agrees at 7 bases. CDR3 size: 13 residues. CDR1 and CDR2 (germline): MNHEY, SMNVEV (reference sequence). Unmatched junction bases numbered 11, after V lost 11 bases and J lost 6 bases. The CDR3 spells CAARAGWGDTQYF. The CDR3 DNA reads as TGTGCCGCTAGAGCGGGATGGGGGGATACGCAGTATTTT.

Details on this clone: At one end, the junction sequence differs from germline, possibly due to a read error. The chain uses TRBV12-3 or TRBV12-4 and TRBJ2-1, with TRBD2 matching 13 bases. This CDR3 has 13 amino acids. CDR3 in amino acids: CASSQPGLAGKVF. As DNA, the CDR3 is TGTGCCAGCAGCCAACCGGGACTAGCGGGAAAGGTCTTC.

The chain is built from TRBV6-5 and TRBJ2-1; D unclear. V was pared by 2 bases and J by 9 bases, with 14 bases between. The CDR3 is 14 amino acids. From germline, CDR1 is MNHEY and CDR2 SVGAGI. CDR3 nucleotides: TGTGCCAGCAGTTACCTAGGTCTACGCGGTGAGCAGTTCTTC. It yields the protein CASSYLGLRGEQFF.

The chain has TRBV25-1 and TRBJ1-2; TRBD1 is a possible D gene (5 bases). From germline, CDR1 is MGHDK and CDR2 SYGVNS. Trimming shortened V by 1 base and J by 2 bases, and 8 bases separated the two germline ends. The CDR3 is 14 residues long. The CDR3 coding sequence is TGTGCCAGCAGTGAATCGGGGGGGAACTATGGCTACACCTTC. As protein: CASSESGGNYGYTF.

The CDR3 coding sequence is TGCGCCAGCAGCTGGGGACAGGGTGAAAACTATGGCTACACCTTC. This encodes CASSWGQGENYGYTF. This chain links TRBV5-1 with TRBJ1-2; 9 nucleotides match TRBD1. The CDR3 is 15 amino acids. Trimming cost V 3 bases and J 2 bases; bases outside gene matches: 5. CDR1 and CDR2 from the germline V gene are SGHRS and YFSETQ.

This chain uses TRBV18 with TRBJ1-1, with D unclear. Deletions cut 1 base from V and 0 bases from J, with 6 bases between. The CDR3 is 14 residues long. Germline V gene data show CDR1 as KGHSH and CDR2 as LQKENI. The CDR3: CASSPLKMNTEAFF. For the CDR3, the DNA is TGTGCCAGCTCACCACTTAAAATGAACACTGAAGCTTTCTTT.